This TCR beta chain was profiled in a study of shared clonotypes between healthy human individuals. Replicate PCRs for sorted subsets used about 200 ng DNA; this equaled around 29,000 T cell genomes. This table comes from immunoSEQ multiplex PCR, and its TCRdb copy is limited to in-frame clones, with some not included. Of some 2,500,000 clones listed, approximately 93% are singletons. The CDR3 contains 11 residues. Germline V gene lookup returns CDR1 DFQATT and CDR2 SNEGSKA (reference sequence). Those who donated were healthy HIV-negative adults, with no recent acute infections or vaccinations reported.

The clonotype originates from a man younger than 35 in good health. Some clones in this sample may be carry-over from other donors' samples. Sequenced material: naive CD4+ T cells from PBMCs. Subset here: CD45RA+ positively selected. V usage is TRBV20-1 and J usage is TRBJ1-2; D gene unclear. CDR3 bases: TGCAGCACCAATCCCTTGGCTGGCTACACCTTC. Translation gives CSTNPLAGYTF.